This T cell receptor beta chain was sequenced during a study of blood T cell repertoires in COVID-19. At the level of the study: COVID-19 samples from acute and convalescent phases originated in the United States, Italy and Spain. The analysed material was cDNA or gDNA that came from T cells, B-cell-depleted T cells, or PBMCs.

The assay was immunoSEQ multiplex PCR, and TCRdb's table has in-frame clones only and misses some. The sample shows 90,000 to 110,000 clones, about 85% of them seen only once. V lost 4 bases to trimming and J lost 6 bases, with 12 bases between them. The CDR3 runs to 13 residues. From germline, CDR1 is MNHEY and CDR2 SVGAGI. The receptor was isolated from a man aged 45-60 years with acute or convalescent COVID-19. Sequences were obtained from peripheral blood. The V call is TRBV6-5, the J call TRBJ1-1; maybe TRBD1 (6 bases). This CDR3 is CASSFQGRPEAFF. CDR3 bases: TGTGCCAGCAGTTTTCAGGGGCGCCCTGAAGCTTTCTTT.